A selection of T cell receptor beta chains follows, all from one sample in a study of T cell responses to AZD1222 COVID-19 vaccine. Generated by immunoSEQ multiplex PCR, the TCRdb table keeps only in-frame clones and is missing some. The profile shows roughly 180,000 clones, around 88% of them singletons. The sequencing used peripheral blood, collected on day 0 of AZD1222 vaccination. All receptors derive from an adult in good health. Each CDR3 is given with its conserved first and last residue. Fields, in order: V gene, J gene, D gene, clone size, CDR3 DNA, CDR3 protein. D genes are given only for firm matches. Clone size appears in some rows only: once, few, many, or a class for an expanded clone.

v_call: TRBV19; j_call: TRBJ2-3; d_call: NA; clone_size: NA; cdr3_nt: TGTGCCAGTAGCTCCAACGAGGGTGGCACAGATACGCAGTATTTT; cdr3_aa: CASSSNEGGTDTQYF
v_call: TRBV29-1; j_call: TRBJ1-2; d_call: NA; clone_size: NA; cdr3_nt: TGCAGCGCCCTGGGGGGGACTTATGGCTACACCTTC; cdr3_aa: CSALGGTYGYTF
v_call: TRBV4-3; j_call: TRBJ2-7; d_call: NA; clone_size: NA; cdr3_nt: TGCGCCAGCAGCCAAGGAGGGCAGGACTCCTACGAGCAGTACTTC; cdr3_aa: CASSQGGQDSYEQYF
v_call: TRBV7-6; j_call: TRBJ2-2; d_call: NA; clone_size: NA; cdr3_nt: TGTGCCAGCAGCTCGGGGACTTTTAACACCGGGGAGCTGTTTTTT; cdr3_aa: CASSSGTFNTGELFF
v_call: TRBV7-9; j_call: TRBJ2-3; d_call: TRBD2; clone_size: NA; cdr3_nt: TGTGCCAGCAGCTCGCGGACTAGCGGGGGGGCCTTGGGCACAGATACGCAGTATTTT; cdr3_aa: CASSSRTSGGALGTDTQYF
v_call: TRBV28; j_call: TRBJ1-3; d_call: NA; clone_size: few; cdr3_nt: TGTGCCAGCATACCCCGGCCGGCAGGAAACACCATATATTTT; cdr3_aa: CASIPRPAGNTIYF
v_call: TRBV2; j_call: TRBJ1-1; d_call: NA; clone_size: NA; cdr3_nt: TGTGCCACCCGACAGCAAATGAACACTGAAGCTTTCTTT; cdr3_aa: CATRQQMNTEAFF
v_call: TRBV30; j_call: TRBJ1-2; d_call: TRBD1; clone_size: once; cdr3_nt: TGTGCCTGGAGTGTGCAGGGGGCGGTCTTAGGCTACACCTTC; cdr3_aa: CAWSVQGAVLGYTF
v_call: TRBV13; j_call: TRBJ2-3; d_call: TRBD2; clone_size: NA; cdr3_nt: TGTGCCAGCAGCTTACGGAGCGGGGGCACAGATACGCAGTATTTT; cdr3_aa: CASSLRSGGTDTQYF
v_call: TRBV6-5; j_call: TRBJ1-1; d_call: NA; clone_size: NA; cdr3_nt: TGTGCCACCAAAAAGGGGCACACTGAAGCTTTCTTT; cdr3_aa: CATKKGHTEAFF
v_call: TRBV6-6; j_call: TRBJ1-2; d_call: NA; clone_size: NA; cdr3_nt: TGTGCCAGCAGTCCTGTTTTTGGCCGTGCCAGCCAGTATGGCTACACCTTC; cdr3_aa: CASSPVFGRASQYGYTF
v_call: TRBV28; j_call: TRBJ2-4; d_call: TRBD1; clone_size: NA; cdr3_nt: TGTGCCAGCAGTTCCCCAGCCAGGGGGCGGGCCAAAAACATTCAGTACTTC; cdr3_aa: CASSSPARGRAKNIQYF
v_call: TRBV6-5; j_call: TRBJ1-2; d_call: NA; clone_size: NA; cdr3_nt: TGTGCCAGCACCCCACGGGGGGCGGCTGGCTACACCTTC; cdr3_aa: CASTPRGAAGYTF
v_call: TRBV2; j_call: TRBJ1-5; d_call: NA; clone_size: NA; cdr3_nt: TGTGCCAGCAGGGCTAGGGGAGCGGATGGCAATCAGCCCCAGCATTTT; cdr3_aa: CASRARGADGNQPQHF
v_call: TRBV5-1; j_call: TRBJ1-1; d_call: NA; clone_size: NA; cdr3_nt: TGCGCCAGCAGCACCCCGACGGAGAACACTGAAGCTTTCTTT; cdr3_aa: CASSTPTENTEAFF
v_call: TRBV7-3; j_call: TRBJ1-1; d_call: TRBD1; clone_size: NA; cdr3_nt: TGTGCCAGCAGACCGACAGGGGGGAACACTGAAGCTTTCTTT; cdr3_aa: CASRPTGGNTEAFF
v_call: TRBV9; j_call: TRBJ1-3; d_call: NA; clone_size: few; cdr3_nt: TGTGCCAGCAGCGGGCCCAGGGCCCCAACTGGAAACACCATATATTTT; cdr3_aa: CASSGPRAPTGNTIYF
v_call: TRBV30; j_call: TRBJ1-1; d_call: NA; clone_size: NA; cdr3_nt: TGTGCCTGGAATCTGGGACAAGGGTCCGAGGGGGCTTTCTTT; cdr3_aa: CAWNLGQGSEGAFF
v_call: TRBV6-5; j_call: TRBJ1-2; d_call: TRBD1; clone_size: once; cdr3_nt: TGTGCCAGCAGATACAGGGGCTATGGCTACACCTTC; cdr3_aa: CASRYRGYGYTF
v_call: TRBV19; j_call: TRBJ1-2; d_call: NA; clone_size: NA; cdr3_nt: TGTGCCAGTAGTCAGGGCGGTAGCAGGATGAAGGCAAGCTACACCTTC; cdr3_aa: CASSQGGSRMKASYTF
v_call: TRBV4-2; j_call: TRBJ2-1; d_call: TRBD2; clone_size: NA; cdr3_nt: TGTGCCAGCAGCCGGACAGAGCGGGGGGCGGACTGGTTCGGGCAGTTCTTC; cdr3_aa: CASSRTERGADWFGQFF
v_call: TRBV7-2; j_call: TRBJ2-7; d_call: TRBD2; clone_size: NA; cdr3_nt: TGTGCCAGCAGCGTACTAGCGGGTCCTTCCTACGAGCAGTACTTC; cdr3_aa: CASSVLAGPSYEQYF
v_call: TRBV4-2; j_call: TRBJ1-3; d_call: NA; clone_size: NA; cdr3_nt: TGTGCCAGCAGCCAAGAAGTCTCTGGAAACACCATATATTTT; cdr3_aa: CASSQEVSGNTIYF
v_call: TRBV25-1; j_call: TRBJ2-7; d_call: NA; clone_size: NA; cdr3_nt: TGTGCCAGCAGGGACATTCGCTACGAGCAGTACTTC; cdr3_aa: CASRDIRYEQYF
v_call: TRBV7-2; j_call: TRBJ1-1; d_call: NA; clone_size: NA; cdr3_nt: TGTGCCAGCAGCACACCACCGAACACTGAAGCTTTCTTT; cdr3_aa: CASSTPPNTEAFF
v_call: TRBV13; j_call: TRBJ1-5; d_call: NA; clone_size: NA; cdr3_nt: TGTGCCAGCAGCTTAGGAGGCAGGTATAGCAATCAGCCCCAGCATTTT; cdr3_aa: CASSLGGRYSNQPQHF
v_call: TRBV7-9; j_call: TRBJ1-1; d_call: NA; clone_size: NA; cdr3_nt: TGTGCCAGCAGACCACAGGGCACTGAAGCTTTCTTT; cdr3_aa: CASRPQGTEAFF
v_call: TRBV5-6; j_call: TRBJ2-5; d_call: NA; clone_size: NA; cdr3_nt: TGTGCCAGCAGCTTGATTGCCGGTGAGAGCCCGGAGACCCAGTACTTC; cdr3_aa: CASSLIAGESPETQYF
v_call: TRBV10-1; j_call: TRBJ1-3; d_call: NA; clone_size: once; cdr3_nt: TGCGCCAGCAGTGAGCGGTCAGCTGGAAACACCATATATTTT; cdr3_aa: CASSERSAGNTIYF
v_call: TRBV9; j_call: TRBJ2-7; d_call: NA; clone_size: NA; cdr3_nt: TGTGCCAGCAGCTTACGAGGACCCGCGGATCCCTACGAGCAGTACTTC; cdr3_aa: CASSLRGPADPYEQYF
v_call: TRBV3-1/TRBV3-2; j_call: TRBJ1-5; d_call: NA; clone_size: NA; cdr3_nt: TGTGCCAGCAGCCGAGTGGTAGGACAGCCCCAGCATTTT; cdr3_aa: CASSRVVGQPQHF
v_call: TRBV27; j_call: TRBJ1-2; d_call: NA; clone_size: NA; cdr3_nt: TGTGCCAGCAGTTTCTCCGACAGCCTAACAAACTATGGCTACACCTTC; cdr3_aa: CASSFSDSLTNYGYTF
v_call: TRBV2; j_call: TRBJ2-1; d_call: TRBD2; clone_size: NA; cdr3_nt: TGTGCCAGCAGTGATGTCCTAGCGGGAGTTGAGCAGTTCTTC; cdr3_aa: CASSDVLAGVEQFF
v_call: TRBV5-1; j_call: TRBJ2-3; d_call: NA; clone_size: NA; cdr3_nt: TGCGCCAGCAGCGGTGGGGGCTCAGATACGCAGTATTTT; cdr3_aa: CASSGGGSDTQYF
v_call: TRBV7-6; j_call: TRBJ2-5; d_call: NA; clone_size: NA; cdr3_nt: TGTGCCAGCAGCTTAGGGGGGGCGTCAGAGACCCAGTACTTC; cdr3_aa: CASSLGGASETQYF
v_call: TRBV2; j_call: TRBJ1-4; d_call: TRBD1; clone_size: NA; cdr3_nt: TGTGCCAGCAGTCAAGGAAGACAGGGGAGAGGGCCTACTAATGAAAAACTGTTTTTT; cdr3_aa: CASSQGRQGRGPTNEKLFF
v_call: TRBV10-1; j_call: TRBJ2-5; d_call: NA; clone_size: NA; cdr3_nt: TGCGCCAGCAGTGAGCCGGGATTTCAAGAGACCCAGTACTTC; cdr3_aa: CASSEPGFQETQYF